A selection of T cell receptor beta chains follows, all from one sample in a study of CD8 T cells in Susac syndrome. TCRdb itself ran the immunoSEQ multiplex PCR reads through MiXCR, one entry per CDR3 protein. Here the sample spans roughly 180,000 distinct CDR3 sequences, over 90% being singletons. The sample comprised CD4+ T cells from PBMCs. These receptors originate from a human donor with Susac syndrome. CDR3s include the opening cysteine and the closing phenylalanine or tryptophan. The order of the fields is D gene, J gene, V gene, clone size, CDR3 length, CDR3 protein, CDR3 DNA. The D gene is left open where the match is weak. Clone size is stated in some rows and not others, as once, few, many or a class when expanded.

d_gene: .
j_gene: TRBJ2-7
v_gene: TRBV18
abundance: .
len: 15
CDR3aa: CASSPPQGYFHEQYF
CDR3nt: TGTGCCAGCTCACCACCGCAGGGGTACTTCCACGAGCAGTACTTC

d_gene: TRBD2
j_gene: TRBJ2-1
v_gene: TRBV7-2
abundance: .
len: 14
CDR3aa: CASSPGTRGNWQFF
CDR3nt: TGTGCCAGCAGCCCCGGGACTAGGGGTAACTGGCAGTTCTTC

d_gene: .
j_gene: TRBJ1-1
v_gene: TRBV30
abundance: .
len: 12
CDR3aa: CVRGRLNTEAFF
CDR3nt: TGTGTACGGGGACGGTTGAACACTGAAGCTTTCTTT

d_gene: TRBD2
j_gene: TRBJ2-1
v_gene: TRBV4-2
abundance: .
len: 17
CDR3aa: CASSQDAREGSYNEQFF
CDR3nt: TGTGCCAGCAGCCAAGATGCGAGGGAGGGCTCCTACAATGAGCAGTTCTTC

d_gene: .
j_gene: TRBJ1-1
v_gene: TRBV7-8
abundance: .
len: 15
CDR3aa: CASSHGQGLNTEAFF
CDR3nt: TGTGCCAGCAGCCATGGTCAGGGGCTGAACACTGAAGCTTTCTTT

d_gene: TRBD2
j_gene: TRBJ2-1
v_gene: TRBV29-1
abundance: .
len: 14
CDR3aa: CSVKKLAGYNEQFF
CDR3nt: TGCAGCGTCAAAAAACTAGCGGGGTACAATGAGCAGTTCTTC

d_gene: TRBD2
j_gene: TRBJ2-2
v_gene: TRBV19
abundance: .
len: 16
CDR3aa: CASSRRGGTNTGELFF
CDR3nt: TGTGCCAGTAGTCGCCGGGGGGGAACAAACACCGGGGAGCTGTTTTTT

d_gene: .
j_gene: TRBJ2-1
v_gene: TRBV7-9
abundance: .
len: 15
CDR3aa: CASSSVGDPGNEQFF
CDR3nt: TGTGCCAGCAGCTCCGTAGGGGACCCCGGGAATGAGCAGTTCTTC

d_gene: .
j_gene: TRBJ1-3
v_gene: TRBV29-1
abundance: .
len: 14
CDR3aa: CSAGTPFEGNTIYF
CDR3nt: TGCAGCGCCGGGACACCTTTCGAAGGAAACACCATATATTTT

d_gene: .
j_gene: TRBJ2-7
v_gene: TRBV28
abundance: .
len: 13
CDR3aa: CASRKQGGYEQYF
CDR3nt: TGTGCCAGCAGAAAGCAGGGGGGCTACGAGCAGTACTTC

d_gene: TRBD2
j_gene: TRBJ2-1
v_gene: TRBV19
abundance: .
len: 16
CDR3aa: CASSPGLAGGNNEQFF
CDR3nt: TGTGCCAGTAGTCCCGGACTAGCGGGAGGGAACAATGAGCAGTTCTTC

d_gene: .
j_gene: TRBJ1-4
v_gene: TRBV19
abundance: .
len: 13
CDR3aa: CASSMAVDEKLFF
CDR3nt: TGTGCCAGTAGTATGGCCGTGGATGAAAAACTGTTTTTT

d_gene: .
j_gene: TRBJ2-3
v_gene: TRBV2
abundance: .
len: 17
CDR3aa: CASSNLREGRSADTQYF
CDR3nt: TGTGCCAGCAGTAATTTGCGCGAGGGCCGAAGCGCAGATACGCAGTATTTT

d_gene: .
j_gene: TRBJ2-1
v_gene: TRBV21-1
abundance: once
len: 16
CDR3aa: CASSKAPRQPYNEQFF
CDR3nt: TGTGCCAGCAGCAAAGCACCTAGGCAGCCCTACAATGAGCAGTTCTTC

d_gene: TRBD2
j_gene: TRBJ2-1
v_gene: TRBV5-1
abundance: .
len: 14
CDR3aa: CASTSAGGGGEQFF
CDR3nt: TGCGCCAGCACCTCAGCGGGAGGCGGGGGTGAGCAGTTCTTC

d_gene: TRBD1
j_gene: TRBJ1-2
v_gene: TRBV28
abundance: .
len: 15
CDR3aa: CAIPLVEGAGGGYTF
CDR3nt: TGTGCCATCCCACTCGTGGAGGGGGCCGGCGGGGGCTACACCTTC

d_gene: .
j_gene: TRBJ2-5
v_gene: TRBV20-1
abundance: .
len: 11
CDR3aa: CSAQHQETQYF
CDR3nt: TGCAGTGCTCAGCATCAAGAGACCCAGTACTTC

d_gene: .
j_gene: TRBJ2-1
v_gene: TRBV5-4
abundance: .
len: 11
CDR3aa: CASSYNNEQFF
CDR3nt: TGTGCCAGCAGCTATAACAATGAGCAGTTCTTC